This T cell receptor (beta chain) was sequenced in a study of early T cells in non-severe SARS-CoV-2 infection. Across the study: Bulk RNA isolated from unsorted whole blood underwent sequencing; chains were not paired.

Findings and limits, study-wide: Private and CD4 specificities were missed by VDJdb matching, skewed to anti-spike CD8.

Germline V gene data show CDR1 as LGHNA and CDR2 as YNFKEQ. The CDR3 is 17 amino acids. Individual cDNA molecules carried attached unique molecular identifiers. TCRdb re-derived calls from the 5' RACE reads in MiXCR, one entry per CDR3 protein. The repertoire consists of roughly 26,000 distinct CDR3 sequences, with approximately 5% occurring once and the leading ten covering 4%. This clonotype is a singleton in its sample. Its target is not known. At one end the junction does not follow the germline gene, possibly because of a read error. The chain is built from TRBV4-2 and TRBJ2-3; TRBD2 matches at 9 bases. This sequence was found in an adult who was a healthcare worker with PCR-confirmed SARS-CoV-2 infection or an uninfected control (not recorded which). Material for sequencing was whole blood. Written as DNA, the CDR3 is TGTGCCAGCGGCCAAGACGGGGTTAGCGGGGGCCCAGATACGCAGTATTTT. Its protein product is CASGQDGVSGGPDTQYF.